The clone carrying this T cell receptor beta chain was seen a few times. The data derive from a study of blood T cell repertoires in COVID-19. For the study at large: The study drew acute and convalescent COVID-19 samples from the United States, Italy and Spain.

Trimming stripped 8 bases from V and 5 bases from J, with 12 bases between. This CDR3 is built from 12 residues. The V gene's germline CDR1 is SGHAT and CDR2 FQDESV (reference sequence). Methods used by the authors: Reference gene primer amplification yielded estimated nucleated cell counts. The repertoire was sequenced with immunoSEQ multiplex PCR; TCRdb's copy has only in-frame clones and lacks some. V, J and clone size reflect that table, while D and trimming were determined from the DNA. Of more than 150,000 clones in the sample, over 70% were seen once. The sequenced sample consisted of peripheral blood. The source of this sequence is a man aged 55 to 70 with acute or convalescent COVID-19. The V call is TRBV11-1, the J call TRBJ1-2, with D tentatively TRBD1 (6 bases). DNA for the CDR3: TGTGCCAGCGAGGACAGCTTTTATGGCTACACCTTC. Translating gives CASEDSFYGYTF.